This TCR beta chain derives from a study of cytomegalovirus exposure and HLA in healthy donors. Between the trimmed V and J ends, which lost 5 bases and 7 bases, there was a span of 14 bases. Germline assignment: CDR1 LNHDA and CDR2 SQIVND (reference sequence). This CDR3 region has 13 residues. The PCR had 60 Vbeta and 13 Jbeta primers. The method was immunoSEQ multiplex PCR; TCRdb's version includes in-frame clones alone and lacks a portion of them. The table shows roughly 84,000 clones, with around 73% occurring only once. This TCR was sampled from a man aged 50-59 years in good health and CMV-seronegative. The genes are TRBV19 and TRBJ1-1; possibly TRBD1 for D (6 bases). The sample comprised PBMCs. The CDR3 region is CASSGWGQGEAFF. The CDR3, as DNA: TGTGCCAGTAGTGGGTGGGGGCAAGGTGAAGCTTTCTTT.